These 29 T cell receptor beta chains came from one sample sequenced in a study of cytomegalovirus exposure and HLA in healthy donors (dated by TCRdb to about 2017). Library preparation employed the immunoSEQ multiplex PCR assay. The multiplex PCR relied on a mix of 60 forward primers for TCR Vbeta segments and 13 reverse primers for TCR Jbeta segments. As stored in TCRdb, this immuneACCESS dataset retains in-frame rearrangements with V and J assigned. A fraction of the clones does not appear; measured against another copy, unresolved V genes explain less than half of the discrepancy, and the remainder lacks a known reason. The sample table shows 160,000 or so clones, and around 78% are seen once. The ten largest account for 1.5% to 1.8% of the sample. Sequencing was done on a sample of PBMCs. The receptors derive from a man aged 35 to 55 in good health and CMV-seronegative.

The CDR3, as DNA: TGCGCCAGCAGCTTGGAACTCCCTTCCTACGAGCAGTACTTC. Encoded protein: CASSLELPSYEQYF. The chain combines TRBV5-1 with TRBJ2-7; D not certain. The CDR3 runs to 14 residues. Deletions cut 0 bases from V and 1 base from J, with 8 bases between. CDR1 and CDR2 from the germline V gene are SGHRS and YFSETQ.

This chain joins TRBV6-1 and TRBJ1-1; TRBD1 matches 7 bases. Germline loops: CDR1 MNHNS, CDR2 SASEGT. The CDR3 length is 14 residues. V was pared by 6 bases and J by 1 base, with 5 bases of the junction left unmatched. In DNA form, the CDR3 reads TGTGCCAGCAGGGGGACAGTGGGGAACACTGAAGCTTTCTTT. The encoded protein is CASRGTVGNTEAFF.

The chain employs TRBV18 and TRBJ2-3; D not certain. This CDR3 has 16 residues. The V gene lost 5 bases and the J gene lost 0 bases, with 15 bases spanning the gap. CDR1 is KGHSH and CDR2 is LQKENI in the germline V gene. The CDR3 here is CASSEMGLSSTDTQYF. CDR3 sequence (DNA): TGTGCCAGCTCAGAAATGGGCCTCTCGAGCACAGATACGCAGTATTTT.

The chain employs TRBV25-1 and TRBJ1-2; unclear D gene. V gave up 2 bases and J gave up 4 bases, with 14 bases separating them. Germline V gene lookup returns CDR1 MGHDK and CDR2 SYGVNS. This CDR3 is built from 15 residues. The CDR3 DNA is TGTGCCAGCAGTGAACCTGGAGGGCACATCTATGGCTACACCTTC. Residues: CASSEPGGHIYGYTF.

This clone was counted a single time. V and J are TRBV7-9 and TRBJ2-1; D may be TRBD2 (5 bases). The CDR3 totals 14 residues. In germline, CDR1 is SEHNR, CDR2 FQNEAQ (reference sequence). V lost 6 bases and J lost 3, with 12 bases in between. The CDR3 sequence is CASSRDYNYNEQFF. The CDR3 DNA is TGTGCCAGCAGTCGAGACTATAACTACAATGAGCAGTTCTTC.

The chain carries TRBV25-1 and TRBJ2-3; 7 bases are shared with TRBD1. J was trimmed by 2 bases and V by 4 bases; bases with no gene match: 6. Germline loops: CDR1 MGHDK, CDR2 SYGVNS. The CDR3 contains 15 residues. CDR3 amino acids: CASSATGVDTDTQYF. The CDR3 DNA follows: TGTGCCAGCAGTGCAACAGGGGTGGACACAGATACGCAGTATTTT.

The genes are TRBV11-2 and TRBJ1-2; D is undetermined. The CDR3 consists of 16 residues. V was clipped by 0 bases and J by 4 bases, with 15 bases between them. Germline V gene lookup returns CDR1 SGHAT and CDR2 FQNNGV. This CDR3 is CASSLDRATFSYGYTF. Here the CDR3 DNA reads TGTGCCAGCAGCTTAGATCGAGCGACCTTCTCCTATGGCTACACCTTC.

V is TRBV7-2 and J is TRBJ2-7, with D tentatively TRBD2 (6 bases). The germline V gene encodes CDR1 SGHTA and CDR2 FQGNSA. The germline V and J ends were trimmed by 5 bases and 3 bases, with 11 bases remaining between them. This CDR3 is built from 13 residues. CDR3 protein: CASSQTSIYEQYF. The CDR3 nucleotides are TGTGCCAGCAGCCAGACTAGTATCTACGAGCAGTACTTC. Supplemented by reference TRBV7-2 and TRBJ2-7, the full variable domain reads GAGVSQSPSNKVTEKGKDVELRCDPISGHTALYWYRQSLGQGLEFLIYFQGNSAPDKSGLPSDRFSAERTGGSVSTLTIQRTQQEDSAVYLCASSQTSIYEQYFGPGTRLTVT.

This clone was counted a few times. The V and J genes are TRBV2 and TRBJ2-7, with 11 positions matching TRBD2. The germline CDR1 and CDR2 sequences are SNHLY and FYNNEI. J gave up 2 bases and V 3 bases, and 9 bases lay outside the gene matches. This CDR3 region has 17 residues. The CDR3 reads CASSEMGISGRAYEQYF. CDR3 bases: TGTGCCAGCAGTGAGATGGGGATTAGCGGGAGGGCCTACGAGCAGTACTTC.

This sequence joins TRBV5-1 and TRBJ2-4, with unresolved D. The CDR3 is made up of 15 amino acids. The V end lost 0 bases, the J end lost 0 bases, and 7 bases lay between the germline ends. Per the germline V gene, CDR1 is SGHRS and CDR2 is YFSETQ. CDR3 nucleotide sequence: TGCGCCAGCAGCTTGGAAGCCCTAGCCAAAAACATTCAGTACTTC. Its translation is CASSLEALAKNIQYF.

This sequence joins TRBV30 and TRBJ1-5, with D possibly being TRBD1 (5 bases). Germline V gene data show CDR1 as GTSNPN and CDR2 as SVGIG (reference sequence). V lost 0 bases, J lost 7 bases, and 10 bases lay in between. The CDR3 spans 13 residues. In DNA, the CDR3 is TGTGCCTGGAGTGTACAAGGGGTACAGCCCCAGCATTTT. Amino acid sequence: CAWSVQGVQPQHF.

CDR3 nucleotide sequence: TGTGCCAGCAGTTTACCCCTAGCGCTTTACGAGCAGTACTTC. Translation: CASSLPLALYEQYF. The chain employs TRBV28 and TRBJ2-7; perhaps TRBD2 as D (6 bases). Germline values: CDR1 MDHEN, CDR2 SYDVKM. With 2 bases removed from V and 4 bases from J, the gap between germline ends came to 12 bases. CDR3 length: 14 residues.

This rearrangement joins TRBV11-2 to TRBJ1-5, with D possibly TRBD1 on 6 matching bases. Germline V lookup: CDR1 SGHAT, CDR2 FQNNGV. This CDR3 comprises 13 residues. The V end lost 3 bases, the J end lost 5 bases, and 8 bases lay between the germline ends. CDR3 amino acids: CASSLWTDQPQHF. CDR3 bases: TGTGCCAGCAGCTTGTGGACAGATCAGCCCCAGCATTTT.

CDR3 region: CASSTLTSGRAGEQFF. The CDR3 nucleotides are TGTGCCAGTAGTACCCTTACTAGCGGGAGGGCCGGTGAGCAGTTCTTC. The chain recombines TRBV19 with TRBJ2-1, with 13 nucleotides matching TRBD2. Germline V lookup: CDR1 LNHDA, CDR2 SQIVND (reference sequence). V lost 4 bases, J lost 9 bases, and 9 bases stayed unmatched. The CDR3 contains 16 residues.

The V call is TRBV6-4, the J call TRBJ2-7, with D tentatively TRBD2 (6 bases). V dropped 8 bases and J dropped 3 bases, with 23 bases sitting between them. This CDR3 has 16 amino acids. Germline values: CDR1 MRHNA, CDR2 SNTAGT. CDR3 sequence: CASPLPSGLPRYEQYV. The CDR3 DNA follows: TGTGCCAGCCCACTTCCCAGCGGACTACCCCGCTACGAGCAGTACGTC.

This rearrangement joins TRBV18 to TRBJ1-1; maybe TRBD1 (5 bases). The V end was cut by 3 bases, the J end by 1 base, with 12 bases between. Germline V gives CDR1 KGHSH, CDR2 LQKENI. This CDR3 is 15 amino acids long. The CDR3 sequence is CASSPQGRGNTEAFF. DNA for the CDR3: TGTGCCAGCTCACCCCAGGGAAGGGGGAACACTGAAGCTTTCTTT.

The chain uses TRBV6-5 and TRBJ1-1, with 9 bases aligning to TRBD1. Trimming at V came to 8 bases and at J to 3 bases, leaving 7 bases not matched to a gene. The germline gives CDR1 MNHEY, CDR2 SVGAGI. The CDR3 has 14 residues. Written as DNA, the CDR3 is TGTGCCAGCTCCTTGACAGGGGGACACACTGAAGCTTTCTTT. It yields the protein CASSLTGGHTEAFF.

This chain uses TRBV2 with TRBJ2-7; a weak D match, TRBD2 (6 bases). The CDR3 totals 15 residues. Germline lookup yields CDR1 SNHLY and CDR2 FYNNEI. Trimming cost V 4 bases and J 0 bases, with 13 bases left between them. CDR3 region: CASSVVGGASYEQYF. CDR3 coding DNA: TGTGCCAGCAGTGTGGTCGGCGGGGCCTCCTACGAGCAGTACTTC.

This rearrangement joins TRBV4-1 to TRBJ2-2; 8 bases fit TRBD1. CDR3 length equals 15 residues. From germline, CDR1 is MGHRA and CDR2 YSYEKL. The junction had 9 bases not matched to a gene; V was cut back by 5 bases and J by 7 bases. The CDR3, as DNA: TGCGCCAGCAGCTCCGGACAGGGCTTAGGCGGGGAGCTGTTTTTT. As protein: CASSSGQGLGGELFF.

The rearrangement joins TRBV27 to TRBJ2-7; D is perhaps TRBD2 (5 bases). The V end was cut by 5 bases, the J end by 4 bases, with 24 bases between. Per germline, CDR1 MNHEY and CDR2 SMNVEV (reference sequence). The CDR3 covers 17 residues. The CDR3 sequence: CASSQLRPGLEVYEQYF. The CDR3 nucleotides read TGTGCCAGCAGTCAACTAAGACCCGGACTGGAAGTGTACGAGCAGTACTTC.

This chain uses TRBV10-3 with TRBJ2-1, with 7 positions matching TRBD2. CDR3 length: 15 residues. Germline V gene lookup returns CDR1 ENHRY and CDR2 SYGVKD. V shed 2 bases and J 7 bases; nucleotides not matched to a gene: 8. CDR3 protein: CAISENLADMNEQFF. The CDR3 region has the DNA TGTGCCATCAGTGAGAATCTAGCGGACATGAATGAGCAGTTCTTC.

This chain joins TRBV11-2 and TRBJ2-1; 7 nucleotides line up with TRBD2. This CDR3 has 17 residues. V was pared by 1 base and J by 6 bases, with 12 bases of the junction left unmatched. The germline V gene has CDR1 SGHAT and CDR2 FQNNGV. DNA for the CDR3: TGTGCCAGCAGCTTAGTTTGGAGTAGCGGGCTAGTCAATGAGCAGTTCTTC. This translates into CASSLVWSSGLVNEQFF.

The chain links TRBV27 to TRBJ2-7; 9 bases are a match to TRBD1. Germline V gene lookup returns CDR1 MNHEY and CDR2 SMNVEV (reference sequence). The trim removed 0 bases at V and 3 bases at J, leaving 6 bases unmatched. This CDR3 has 16 amino acids. CDR3 sequence: CASSLSAGTGLYEQYF. CDR3 nucleotides: TGTGCCAGCAGTTTATCAGCCGGGACAGGGCTCTACGAGCAGTACTTC.

The chain recombines TRBV9 with TRBJ2-3; the D gene is possibly TRBD1 (5 bases). Per germline, CDR1 SGDLS and CDR2 YYNGEE. The germline V and J ends were trimmed by 5 bases and 4 bases, with 20 bases remaining between them. There are 16 residues in the CDR3. The CDR3 reads CASSPQVGAVADTQYF. Written as DNA, the CDR3 is TGTGCCAGCAGTCCCCAGGTAGGGGCAGTGGCAGATACGCAGTATTTT.

V is TRBV25-1 and J is TRBJ1-1, with a tentative D call TRBD1 (6 bases). Germline CDR1 reads MGHDK; CDR2 reads SYGVNS. The V end lost 6 bases, the J end lost 1 base, and 9 bases lay between the germline ends. This CDR3 has 13 amino acids. The CDR3 region is CASRGQTNTEAFF. CDR3 DNA sequence: TGTGCCAGCAGAGGACAGACGAACACTGAAGCTTTCTTT.

The rearrangement uses TRBV2 and TRBJ1-2; D gene uncertain. The V gene lost 7 bases and the J gene lost 1 base, with 10 bases spanning the gap. Germline lookup yields CDR1 SNHLY and CDR2 FYNNEI. The CDR3 has 13 amino acids. The CDR3 sequence is CASNPGNNYGYTF. CDR3 bases: TGTGCCAGCAACCCAGGAAATAACTATGGCTACACCTTC. The whole variable domain, remainder taken from reference TRBV2 and TRBJ1-2, is EPEVTQTPSHQVTQMGQEVILRCVPISNHLYFYWYRQILGQKVEFLVSFYNNEISEKSEIFDDQFSVERPDGSNFTLKIRSTKLEDSAMYFCASNPGNNYGYTFGSGTRLTVV.

This rearrangement joins TRBV10-3 to TRBJ1-5, with 8 bases fitting TRBD1. From germline, CDR1 is ENHRY and CDR2 SYGVKD. V was pared by 6 bases and J by 2 bases, with 6 bases of the junction left unmatched. The CDR3 has 15 amino acids. Written as DNA, the CDR3 is TGTGCCATCAGCACAGGGGGAGTAGGCAATCAGCCCCAGCATTTT. This sequence encodes CAISTGGVGNQPQHF.

V usage is TRBV29-1 and J usage is TRBJ2-1; no firm D call. The V end lost 4 bases, the J end lost 4 bases, and 14 bases lay between the germline ends. The CDR3 runs to 14 residues. The germline V gene has CDR1 SQVTM and CDR2 ANQGSEA. The CDR3 here is CSVGAASTYNEQFF. DNA of the CDR3: TGCAGCGTTGGCGCGGCTAGTACTTACAATGAGCAGTTCTTC.

This rearrangement joins TRBV28 to TRBJ2-7, with 11 nucleotides matching TRBD2. Germline V gene data show CDR1 as MDHEN and CDR2 as SYDVKM. This CDR3 contains 19 residues. With 5 bases clipped from V and 2 bases from J, the junction kept 17 bases outside the gene matches. CDR3 sequence reads: CASSGTRTEPGLAAYEQYF. In DNA form, the CDR3 reads TGTGCCAGCAGTGGGACCCGGACAGAGCCGGGACTAGCGGCCTACGAGCAGTACTTC.